This TCR beta chain was found in a study of early T cells in non-severe SARS-CoV-2 infection. Study at large: Sequencing input comprised bulk RNA from unsorted whole blood; chain pairing was not available.

The germline CDR1 and CDR2 sequences are DFQATT and SNEGSKA (reference sequence). Trimming took off 3 bases at V and 5 bases at J, with 13 bases between the two ends. This CDR3 contains 13 residues. This clonotype was picked up one time. Its antigen is currently unknown. Unique molecular identifiers (one per individual cDNA molecule) were attached. TCRdb itself ran the 5' RACE reads through MiXCR, one entry per CDR3 protein. This sample yields over 85,000 distinct CDR3 sequences, of which over 10% are seen a single time; approximately 6% belongs to the top ten. General study findings and limits: Using VDJdb, the matching emphasized anti-spike CD8 responses while missing private and CD4 specificities.

This sequence originates from an adult who was a healthcare worker with PCR-confirmed SARS-CoV-2 infection or an uninfected control (not recorded which). The sequencing sample was made of whole blood. The chain uses TRBV20-1 and TRBJ2-5, with D perhaps matching TRBD2 (6 bases). In DNA, the CDR3 is TGCAGTGCTAGGGTACCGGGAGAGGAGACCCAGTACTTC. This sequence encodes CSARVPGEETQYF.